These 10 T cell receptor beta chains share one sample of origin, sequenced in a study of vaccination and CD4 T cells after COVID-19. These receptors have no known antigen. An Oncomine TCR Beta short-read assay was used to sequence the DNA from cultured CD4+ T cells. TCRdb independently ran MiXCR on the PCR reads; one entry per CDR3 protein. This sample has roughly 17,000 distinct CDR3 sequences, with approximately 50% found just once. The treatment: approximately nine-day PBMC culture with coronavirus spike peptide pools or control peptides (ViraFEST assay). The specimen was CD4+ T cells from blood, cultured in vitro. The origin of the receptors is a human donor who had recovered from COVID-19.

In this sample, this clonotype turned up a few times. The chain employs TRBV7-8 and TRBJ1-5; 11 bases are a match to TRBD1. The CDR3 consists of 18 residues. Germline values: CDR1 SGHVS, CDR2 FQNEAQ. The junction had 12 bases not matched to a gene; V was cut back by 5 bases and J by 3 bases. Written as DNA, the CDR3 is TGTGCCAGCAGCCATCGTAGAGGGACAGGGGGATCCAATCAGCCCCAGCATTTT. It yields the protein CASSHRRGTGGSNQPQHF.

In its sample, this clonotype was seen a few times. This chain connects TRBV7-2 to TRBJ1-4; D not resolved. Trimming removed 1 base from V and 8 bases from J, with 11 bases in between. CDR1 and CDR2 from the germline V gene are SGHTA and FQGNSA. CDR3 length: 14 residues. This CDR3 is CASSLDTRREKLFF. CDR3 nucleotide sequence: TGTGCCAGCAGCTTAGACACACGACGCGAAAAACTGTTTTTT.

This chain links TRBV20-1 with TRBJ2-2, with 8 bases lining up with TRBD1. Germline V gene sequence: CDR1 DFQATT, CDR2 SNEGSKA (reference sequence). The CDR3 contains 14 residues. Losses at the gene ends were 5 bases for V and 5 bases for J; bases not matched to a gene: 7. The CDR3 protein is CSARYRTGTGELFF. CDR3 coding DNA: TGCAGTGCTCGTTATAGGACAGGGACCGGGGAGCTGTTTTTT.

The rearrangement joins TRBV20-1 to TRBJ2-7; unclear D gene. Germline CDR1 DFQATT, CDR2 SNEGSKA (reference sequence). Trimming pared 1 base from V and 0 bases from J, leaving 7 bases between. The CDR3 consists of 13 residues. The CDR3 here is CSARAPSSYEQYF. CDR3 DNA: TGCAGTGCTAGAGCCCCTAGCTCCTACGAGCAGTACTTC.

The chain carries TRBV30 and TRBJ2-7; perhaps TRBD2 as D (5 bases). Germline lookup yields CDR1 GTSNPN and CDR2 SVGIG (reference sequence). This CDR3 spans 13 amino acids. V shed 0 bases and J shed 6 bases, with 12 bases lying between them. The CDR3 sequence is CAWSVQLGSEQYF. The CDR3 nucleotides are TGTGCCTGGAGTGTACAACTAGGCTCCGAGCAGTACTTC.

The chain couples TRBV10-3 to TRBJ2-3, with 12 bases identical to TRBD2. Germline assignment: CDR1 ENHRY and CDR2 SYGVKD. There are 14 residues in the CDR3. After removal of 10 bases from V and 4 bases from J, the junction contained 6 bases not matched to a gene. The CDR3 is CATRTSGAPDTQYF. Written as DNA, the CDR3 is TGTGCCACCAGGACTAGCGGGGCCCCAGATACGCAGTATTTT.

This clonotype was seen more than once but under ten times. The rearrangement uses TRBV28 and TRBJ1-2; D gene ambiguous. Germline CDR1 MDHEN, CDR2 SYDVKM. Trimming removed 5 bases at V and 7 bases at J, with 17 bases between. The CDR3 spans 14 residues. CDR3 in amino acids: CASSPPSTGAGYTF. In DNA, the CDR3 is TGTGCCAGCAGTCCCCCTTCAACGGGCGCTGGCTACACCTTC.

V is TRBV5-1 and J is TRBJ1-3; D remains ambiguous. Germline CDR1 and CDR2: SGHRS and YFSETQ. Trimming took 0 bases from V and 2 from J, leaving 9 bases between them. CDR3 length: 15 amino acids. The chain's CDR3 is CASSLEGGTGNTIYF. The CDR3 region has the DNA TGCGCCAGCAGCTTGGAGGGCGGGACTGGAAACACCATATATTTT.

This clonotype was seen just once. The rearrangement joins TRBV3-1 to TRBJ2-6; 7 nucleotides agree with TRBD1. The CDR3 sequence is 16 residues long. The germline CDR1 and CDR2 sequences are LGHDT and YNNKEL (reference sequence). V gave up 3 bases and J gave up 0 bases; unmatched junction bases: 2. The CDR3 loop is CASSQRQGSGANVLTF. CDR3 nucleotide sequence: TGTGCCAGCAGCCAGAGACAGGGCTCTGGGGCCAACGTCCTGACTTTC. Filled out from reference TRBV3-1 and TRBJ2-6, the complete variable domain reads DTAVSQTPKYLVTQMGNDKSIKCEQNLGHDTMYWYKQDSKKFLKIMFSYNNKELIINETVPNRFSPKSPDKAHLNLHINSLELGDSAVYFCASSQRQGSGANVLTFGAGSRLTVL.

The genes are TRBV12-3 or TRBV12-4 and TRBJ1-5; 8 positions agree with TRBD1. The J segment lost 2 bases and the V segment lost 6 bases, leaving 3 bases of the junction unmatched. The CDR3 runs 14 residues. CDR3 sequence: CASSPTGGNQPQHF. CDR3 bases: TGTGCCAGCAGCCCGACAGGGGGCAATCAGCCCCAGCATTTT.